The clone carrying this T cell receptor beta chain was found a few times. TCRdb independently ran MiXCR on the RT-PCR reads; one entry per CDR3 protein. Of 200,000 to 250,000 distinct CDR3 sequences in the sample, approximately 14% were seen once. The data were taken from a study of patients and donors after allogeneic stem cell transplantation. The CDR3 extends over 15 amino acids. V lost 3 bases and J lost 3; bases outside the gene matches: 6. Germline CDR1 and CDR2: LGHNA and YNFKEQ. Sequencing used blood, either unsorted or a sorted T cell fraction (not recorded which). The source is a human donor who was either an allogeneic HSCT recipient or a stem cell or donor lymphocyte infusion donor (not recorded which). It is not recorded whose cells these are; they may come from a transplant donor. V gene TRBV4-2 combines with J gene TRBJ1-2, with 8 bases lining up with TRBD1. The CDR3 DNA reads as TGTGCCAGCAGCCAGGCAACACAGGGGGACTATGGCTACACCTTC. Translating gives CASSQATQGDYGYTF.